Following are 19 T cell receptor beta chains from one sample sequenced in a study of CD8 T cells in ankylosing spondylitis. No antigen has been assigned to these receptors. Using its own MiXCR run on the 5' RACE reads, TCRdb lists one record per CDR3 protein. In the table there are more than 300,000 distinct CDR3 sequences, 8% of which are singletons. Whole-study findings and limits: A TCR beta motif of several highly homologous variants appeared characteristic of ankylosing spondylitis blood.

Specimen: blood, either unsorted or a sorted T cell fraction (not recorded which). Receptors originate from a male donor with ankylosing spondylitis.

V is TRBV20-1 and J is TRBJ2-3; 7 nucleotides line up with TRBD2. V gave up 1 base and J gave up 2 bases; unmatched junction bases: 9. The CDR3 totals 16 residues. Per germline, CDR1 DFQATT and CDR2 SNEGSKA (reference sequence). The CDR3 reads CSARVSRDYITDTQYF. The CDR3 coding sequence is TGCAGTGCTAGAGTAAGCCGGGACTACATCACAGATACGCAGTATTTT.

This clonotype was seen at least ten times. V usage is TRBV6-4 and J usage is TRBJ2-1; 11 bases line up with TRBD2. The CDR3 is made up of 15 amino acids. Germline lookup yields CDR1 MRHNA and CDR2 SNTAGT. V shed 6 bases, J shed 7 bases, and the junction held 8 bases outside the gene matches. The CDR3: CASSPLAGGLNEQFF. In DNA form, the CDR3 reads TGTGCCAGCAGCCCTCTAGCGGGAGGCCTGAATGAGCAGTTCTTC.

This clonotype was observed a few times. The genes are TRBV12-3 or TRBV12-4 and TRBJ1-5; D uncertain. This CDR3 is 13 amino acids long. With 5 bases removed from V and 0 bases from J, the gap between germline ends came to 5 bases. The CDR3 nucleotides read TGTGCCAGCAGTGGTAATAGCAATCAGCCCCAGCATTTT. Residues: CASSGNSNQPQHF.

This clonotype appeared a few times. The V gene is TRBV15, the J gene TRBJ2-3, with a possible D match to TRBD1 (6 bases). The CDR3 consists of 14 residues. Trimming stripped 1 base from V and 3 bases from J, with 8 bases between. Germline CDR1 LNHNV, CDR2 YYDKDF (reference sequence). CDR3 DNA sequence: TGTGCCACCAGCAGAGGGACAGATACAGATACGCAGTATTTT. Protein product: CATSRGTDTDTQYF.

There are many counts of this clonotype. This chain connects TRBV3-1 to TRBJ2-5, with D tentatively TRBD2 (5 bases). The CDR3 is 12 residues long. V gave up 7 bases and J gave up 5 bases, with 11 bases separating them. The V gene's germline CDR1 is LGHDT and CDR2 YNNKEL (reference sequence). The CDR3 protein is CASTITGETQYF. The CDR3 DNA reads as TGTGCCAGCACCATAACGGGGGAGACCCAGTACTTC.

The sample holds many counts of this clonotype. V gene TRBV29-1 combines with J gene TRBJ2-1; weak D call: TRBD2 (6 bases). CDR1 is SQVTM, CDR2 ANQGSEA, per germline. The CDR3 is made up of 14 amino acids. The germline V and J ends were trimmed by 7 bases and 3 bases, with 16 bases remaining between them. The DNA of the CDR3 is TGCAGCGGGGGGGACCCTATGCTCTACAATGAGCAGTTCTTC. Protein: CSGGDPMLYNEQFF.

This clonotype was seen repeatedly, ten times or more. The chain couples TRBV10-3 to TRBJ2-5; D gene unclear. Looked up from germline, CDR1 is ENHRY and CDR2 is SYGVKD. Trimming shortened V by 2 bases and J by 2 bases, and 6 bases separated the two germline ends. This CDR3 spans 13 amino acids. This CDR3 is CAISERQQETQYF. CDR3 DNA: TGTGCCATCAGTGAGAGGCAGCAAGAGACCCAGTACTTC.

This clonotype was seen at least ten times. This chain joins TRBV3-1 and TRBJ2-2; D is ambiguous. In germline, CDR1 is LGHDT, CDR2 YNNKEL (reference sequence). Deletions cut 1 base from V and 3 bases from J, with 9 bases between. This CDR3 is built from 15 residues. The CDR3 DNA reads as TGTGCCAGCAGCCAAGGTCGAGGAGACACCGGGGAGCTGTTTTTT. It translates to CASSQGRGDTGELFF.

V gene TRBV30 combines with J gene TRBJ2-2, with 7 positions matching TRBD1. Germline assignment: CDR1 GTSNPN and CDR2 SVGIG (reference sequence). V trimming: 3 bases; J trimming: 6 bases; junction bases outside the gene matches: 10. The CDR3 length is 15 residues. The CDR3 DNA follows: TGTGCCTGGAGGTGGACAGGACTCCCCCCCGGGGAGCTGTTTTTT. This sequence encodes CAWRWTGLPPGELFF.

This clonotype appeared a few times. V usage is TRBV20-1 and J usage is TRBJ2-6; D gene ambiguous. Trimming left V 3 bases short and J 3 bases short, with 18 bases between. Per the germline V gene, CDR1 is DFQATT and CDR2 is SNEGSKA (reference sequence). This CDR3 contains 17 residues. The CDR3 sequence: CSASPGLLALGANVLTF. CDR3 in DNA: TGCAGTGCTAGCCCGGGCCTACTGGCTCTTGGGGCCAACGTCCTGACTTTC.

The J gene is TRBJ2-1, the V gene TRBV6-2 or TRBV6-3, with D tentatively TRBD2 (6 bases). The V gene's germline CDR1 is MNHEY and CDR2 SVGEGT. V was trimmed by 2 bases and J by 0 bases, leaving 11 bases between them. The CDR3 spans 16 residues. The CDR3 reads CASSYGRLVSYNEQFF. The CDR3 nucleotides read TGTGCCAGCAGTTACGGCCGACTAGTCTCCTACAATGAGCAGTTCTTC.

V is TRBV20-1 and J is TRBJ1-4; no clear D gene. The CDR3 consists of 11 residues. Trimming left V 3 bases short and J 8 bases short, with 7 bases between. Germline CDR1 DFQATT, CDR2 SNEGSKA (reference sequence). CDR3 sequence reads: CSARQNEKLFF. The CDR3 DNA reads as TGCAGTGCTAGGCAAAACGAAAAACTGTTTTTT.

In this sample, this clonotype turned up a few times. The chain uses TRBV29-1 and TRBJ1-1, with 7 bases lining up with TRBD1. CDR1 SQVTM and CDR2 ANQGSEA come from the germline V gene. The CDR3 has 14 amino acids. Trimming cost V 3 bases and J 7 bases; bases outside gene matches: 11. CDR3 loop: CSVDLTGALSEAFF. CDR3 coding DNA: TGCAGCGTTGACTTAACAGGGGCATTAAGTGAAGCTTTCTTT.

The genes are TRBV5-1 and TRBJ2-7, with a weak D call TRBD2 (5 bases). The V gene lost 5 bases and the J gene lost 1 base, with 10 bases spanning the gap. CDR3 length: 13 amino acids. Germline lookup yields CDR1 SGHRS and CDR2 YFSETQ. CDR3 in amino acids: CASRWGDSYEQYF. CDR3 sequence (DNA): TGCGCCAGCAGGTGGGGAGATTCCTACGAGCAGTACTTC.

This chain uses TRBV27 with TRBJ1-5; no firm D call. Trimming shortened V by 4 bases and J by 4 bases, and 8 bases separated the two germline ends. Looked up from germline, CDR1 is MNHEY and CDR2 is SMNVEV (reference sequence). The CDR3 has 13 amino acids. The chain's CDR3 is CASSWRQNQPQHF. The CDR3 nucleotides read TGTGCCAGCAGTTGGCGGCAAAATCAGCCCCAGCATTTT.

This clonotype was found many times. This sequence joins TRBV7-8 and TRBJ2-2, with 7 bases matching TRBD2. The CDR3 covers 15 residues. V shed 3 bases, J shed 5 bases, and the junction held 6 bases outside the gene matches. CDR1 is SGHVS and CDR2 is FQNEAQ in the germline V gene. The CDR3 DNA is TGTGCCAGCAGCTTCGAGACTAGCCAGACCGGGGAGCTGTTTTTT. Protein product: CASSFETSQTGELFF.

The chain couples TRBV7-9 to TRBJ2-6; D possibly uses TRBD1 or TRBD2 (5 bases each). Trimming took off 5 bases at V and 5 bases at J, with 19 bases between the two ends. The CDR3 consists of 17 residues. Germline CDR1 and CDR2: SEHNR and FQNEAQ (reference sequence). The CDR3 spells CASSRPGREIWANVLTF. The CDR3 nucleotides are TGTGCCAGCAGCCGGCCGGGACGAGAGATCTGGGCCAACGTCCTGACTTTC. Full variable domain (rest looked up from reference TRBV7-9 and TRBJ2-6): DTGVSQNPRHKITKRGQNVTFRCDPISEHNRLYWYRQTLGQGPEFLTYFQNEAQLEKSRLLSDRFSAERPKGSFSTLEIQRTEQGDSAMYLCASSRPGREIWANVLTFGAGSRLTVL.

This clonotype has a count of ten or more. The chain uses TRBV27 and TRBJ2-2; unclear D gene. The CDR3 is made up of 14 amino acids. V was pared by 6 bases and J by 3 bases, with 11 bases between. Germline loops: CDR1 MNHEY, CDR2 SMNVEV (reference sequence). CDR3 in DNA: TGTGCCAGCAGCCCAGCTGCGGACACCGGGGAGCTGTTTTTT. It codes for CASSPAADTGELFF.

This clonotype was counted only a few times. The CDR3 DNA reads as TGTGCCAGCGGTCACGGGGGGGCGCCGTTCACCGGGGAGCTGTTTTTT. Protein sequence: CASGHGGAPFTGELFF. This chain uses TRBV6-5 with TRBJ2-2; 8 bases agree with TRBD2. Germline V gene data show CDR1 as MNHEY and CDR2 as SVGAGI. With 8 bases clipped from V and 4 bases from J, the junction kept 12 bases outside the gene matches. The CDR3 spans 16 residues.